The 19 T cell receptor beta chains listed next were all sequenced from one sample in a study of blood T cell repertoires in COVID-19. Here immunoSEQ multiplex PCR was the method, and the copy in TCRdb shows in-frame clones only, minus some. The table has 190,000 or so clones, 89% seen once. Sequenced input: peripheral blood. The source is a man between 35 and 55 years old with acute or convalescent COVID-19.

The chain combines TRBV7-2 with TRBJ2-2; 8 nucleotides align to TRBD1. CDR3 length equals 15 residues. The V gene end was trimmed by 6 bases and the J gene end by 0 bases; junction bases not matched to a gene: 3. Germline lookup yields CDR1 SGHTA and CDR2 FQGNSA. The CDR3, as DNA: TGTGCCAGCAGTTTGGACAGGGCGAACACCGGGGAGCTGTTTTTT. Encoded protein: CASSLDRANTGELFF.

This chain uses TRBV15 with TRBJ1-1; no clear D. V was cut by 0 bases and J by 10 bases, with 15 bases left in between. The CDR3 has 14 residues. Looked up from germline, CDR1 is LNHNV and CDR2 is YYDKDF (reference sequence). The DNA for the CDR3 is TGTGCCACCAGCAGAGATTCTGAGGTGATGGGAGCTTTCTTT. Amino acids: CATSRDSEVMGAFF.

The chain employs TRBV18 and TRBJ2-1, with 11 bases identical to TRBD2. The CDR3 is 14 residues long. V was pared by 3 bases and J by 8 bases, with 3 bases of the junction left unmatched. Per the germline V gene, CDR1 is KGHSH and CDR2 is LQKENI. The DNA for the CDR3 is TGTGCCAGCTCACCGGGACTAGCGGTTGATGAGCAGTTCTTC. The encoded protein is CASSPGLAVDEQFF.

The rearrangement joins TRBV29-1 to TRBJ1-1; D ambiguous. Trimming removed 3 bases from V and 1 base from J, with 6 bases in between. This CDR3 comprises 12 residues. Looked up from germline, CDR1 is SQVTM and CDR2 is ANQGSEA. The CDR3 nucleotides are TGCAGCGTTGATGGCAGGAACACTGAAGCTTTCTTT. Translated, it gives CSVDGRNTEAFF.

The V gene is TRBV12-3 or TRBV12-4, the J gene TRBJ2-7, with 7 bases fitting TRBD2. CDR3 length equals 13 residues. V lost 5 bases and J lost 0; bases outside the gene matches: 1. CDR3 bases: TGTGCCAGCAGTGGGGGGGTCTCCTACGAGCAGTACTTC. Translated, it gives CASSGGVSYEQYF.

The chain links TRBV5-5 to TRBJ2-1; TRBD1 might be the D (5 bases). Trimming removed 5 bases from V and 5 bases from J, with 14 bases in between. CDR1 and CDR2 (germline): SGHKS, YYEKEE (reference sequence). The CDR3 spans 14 residues. The chain's CDR3 is CASSARQPNNEQFF. The CDR3 region has the DNA TGTGCCAGCAGTGCCAGACAGCCCAACAATGAGCAGTTCTTC.

This sequence joins TRBV6-5 and TRBJ1-4; tentatively, D is TRBD1 (5 bases). V shed 8 bases and J shed 0 bases, with 7 bases lying between them. This CDR3 is 13 amino acids long. In germline, CDR1 is MNHEY, CDR2 SVGAGI. CDR3 in DNA: TGTGCCAGCGAGACAGCAACTAATGAAAAACTGTTTTTT. Encoded protein: CASETATNEKLFF.

This clone showed up just once. The genes are TRBV15 and TRBJ1-1, with TRBD1 as a possible D gene (6 bases). The germline gives CDR1 LNHNV, CDR2 YYDKDF (reference sequence). This CDR3 is 15 amino acids long. The V and J ends lost 1 base and 3 bases respectively, with 12 bases between them. CDR3 sequence reads: CATSRAPGGYTEAFF. CDR3 in DNA: TGTGCCACCAGCAGAGCCCCGGGGGGCTACACTGAAGCTTTCTTT.

The chain uses TRBV27 and TRBJ1-5; D not resolved. This CDR3 is built from 14 residues. Germline-derived CDR1 and CDR2 are MNHEY and SMNVEV (reference sequence). Between the trimmed V and J ends, which lost 1 base and 1 base, there was a span of 5 bases. The CDR3 loop is CASSLLGSNQPQHF. CDR3 coding DNA: TGTGCCAGCAGTTTATTGGGCAGCAATCAGCCCCAGCATTTT.

J is TRBJ2-2 and V is TRBV5-1; maybe TRBD2 (5 bases). Trimming took off 2 bases at V and 10 bases at J, with 12 bases between the two ends. Germline assignment: CDR1 SGHRS and CDR2 YFSETQ. This CDR3 has 13 residues. CDR3 residues: CASSLTGSEELFF. The CDR3 DNA reads as TGCGCCAGCAGCTTAACGGGGAGTGAGGAGCTGTTTTTT.

The chain uses TRBV5-1 and TRBJ2-7; TRBD1 agrees at 7 bases. V lost 2 bases, J lost 2 bases, and 1 base stayed unmatched. The CDR3 sequence is 13 residues long. Germline V lookup: CDR1 SGHRS, CDR2 YFSETQ. This CDR3 is CASSFGTAYEQYF. The CDR3 DNA sequence: TGCGCCAGCAGCTTCGGGACAGCCTACGAGCAGTACTTC.

This chain joins TRBV2 and TRBJ2-1; 7 bases line up with TRBD1. Per germline, CDR1 SNHLY and CDR2 FYNNEI. The CDR3 sequence is 15 residues long. Losses at the gene ends were 8 bases for V and 0 bases for J; bases not matched to a gene: 7. The CDR3, as DNA: TGTGCCAGCGGCCTAGACAGGGCCTCCTACAATGAGCAGTTCTTC. Protein product: CASGLDRASYNEQFF.

This chain connects TRBV7-9 to TRBJ1-2; no clear D. The ends were cut back, 1 base at V and 6 bases at J, with 12 bases in the middle. This CDR3 region has 14 residues. Germline CDR1 reads SEHNR; CDR2 reads FQNEAQ (reference sequence). The CDR3 is CASSLGGGFDGYTF. Here the CDR3 DNA reads TGTGCCAGCAGCTTAGGAGGAGGGTTTGATGGCTACACCTTC. Full variable domain (remainder filled in from reference TRBV7-9 and TRBJ1-2): DTGVSQNPRHKITKRGQNVTFRCDPISEHNRLYWYRQTLGQGPEFLTYFQNEAQLEKSRLLSDRFSAERPKGSFSTLEIQRTEQGDSAMYLCASSLGGGFDGYTFGSGTRLTVV.

V and J are TRBV7-8 and TRBJ2-5, with 14 bases aligning to TRBD2. CDR1 is SGHVS and CDR2 is FQNEAQ in the germline V gene. This CDR3 region has 18 residues. The V segment lost 4 bases and the J segment 7 bases; nucleotides outside the gene matches: 14. The CDR3 coding sequence is TGTGCCAGCAGCTCCATTGGGACTAGCGGGGGTAAAGAGGGGACCCAGTACTTC. Its protein product is CASSSIGTSGGKEGTQYF.

The genes are TRBV6-5 and TRBJ1-6; possibly TRBD1 for D (5 bases). The CDR3 is made up of 14 amino acids. Trimming shortened V by 6 bases and J by 9 bases, and 15 bases separated the two germline ends. Germline V gene sequence: CDR1 MNHEY, CDR2 SVGAGI. The CDR3 region is CASSRDGGISPLHF. The CDR3 DNA is TGTGCCAGCAGCCGGGACGGGGGAATTTCACCCCTCCACTTT.

The rearrangement joins TRBV27 to TRBJ2-3; D unresolved. The V gene lost 2 bases and the J gene lost 6 bases, with 18 bases spanning the gap. CDR3 length equals 16 residues. The germline V gene has CDR1 MNHEY and CDR2 SMNVEV (reference sequence). CDR3 nucleotides: TGTGCCAGCAGTTTACGCCCCGTGCTGACTGGGGATACGCAGTATTTT. Protein product: CASSLRPVLTGDTQYF.

The chain recombines TRBV7-6 with TRBJ1-1; D remains ambiguous. Per the germline V gene, CDR1 is SGHVS and CDR2 is FNYEAQ. Trimming left V 2 bases short and J 1 base short, with 8 bases between. The CDR3 runs to 14 residues. The CDR3 spells CASSLMFRNTEAFF. DNA of the CDR3: TGTGCCAGCAGCTTAATGTTCAGGAACACTGAAGCTTTCTTT.

This clone was recorded once. V usage is TRBV10-1 and J usage is TRBJ1-2, with 7 bases lining up with TRBD1. The CDR3 runs 15 residues. Trimming at V came to 0 bases and at J to 6 bases, leaving 7 bases not matched to a gene. CDR1 is WNHNN and CDR2 is SYGVQD in the germline V gene (reference sequence). The CDR3 coding sequence is TGCGCCAGCAGTGAGTCGATTTCAGGGGGTCATGGCTACACCTTC. This sequence encodes CASSESISGGHGYTF.

V gene TRBV7-2 combines with J gene TRBJ1-3; D unresolved. Per the germline V gene, CDR1 is SGHTA and CDR2 is FQGNSA. The CDR3 is 15 residues long. V lost 7 bases, J lost 0 bases, and 13 bases lay in between. CDR3 region: CASISQLISGNTIYF. Written as DNA, the CDR3 is TGTGCCAGCATCTCCCAACTTATCTCTGGAAACACCATATATTTT. The full variable domain, rest sourced from reference TRBV7-2 and TRBJ1-3, is GAGVSQSPSNKVTEKGKDVELRCDPISGHTALYWYRQSLGQGLEFLIYFQGNSAPDKSGLPSDRFSAERTGGSVSTLTIQRTQQEDSAVYLCASISQLISGNTIYFGEGSWLTVV.